The 26 T cell receptor beta chains presented below share a single source sample, sequenced in a study of T cell responses to AZD1222 COVID-19 vaccine. The repertoire was sequenced with immunoSEQ multiplex PCR; TCRdb's copy has only in-frame clones and lacks some. The table lists some 150,000 clones, 89% of them singletons. Source: peripheral blood, taken on day 0 of AZD1222 vaccination. These receptors all come from an adult in good health.

The V gene is TRBV18, the J gene TRBJ2-3; TRBD1 might be the D (6 bases). The germline gives CDR1 KGHSH, CDR2 LQKENI. The CDR3 extends over 17 amino acids. The germline V and J ends were trimmed by 0 bases and 2 bases, with 15 bases remaining between them. DNA of the CDR3: TGTGCCAGCTCACCACCGCTTCGGACAGTGTACACAGATACGCAGTATTTT. This translates into CASSPPLRTVYTDTQYF.

The chain links TRBV5-1 to TRBJ2-7, with TRBD1 identical over 9 bases. The germline V gene has CDR1 SGHRS and CDR2 YFSETQ. This CDR3 has 15 amino acids. V shed 0 bases and J 5 bases; nucleotides not matched to a gene: 6. In nucleotides, the CDR3 is TGCGCCAGCAGCTTGGAAGGACAGGGGCTCCACGAGCAGTACTTC. Encoded protein: CASSLEGQGLHEQYF.

The chain recombines TRBV5-4 with TRBJ2-5; D remains ambiguous. Trimming took 0 bases from V and 7 from J, leaving 13 bases between them. Germline CDR1 SGHNT, CDR2 YYREEE (reference sequence). The CDR3 runs to 14 residues. As DNA, the CDR3 is TGTGCCAGCAGCTTGGGCGACGCCCCAGGGACCCAGTACTTC. It specifies CASSLGDAPGTQYF. The full variable domain, with the rest looked up from reference TRBV5-4 and TRBJ2-5, is ETGVTQSPTHLIKTRGQQVTLRCSSQSGHNTVSWYQQALGQGPQFIFQYYREEENGRGNFPPRFSGLQFPNYSSELNVNALELDDSALYLCASSLGDAPGTQYFGPGTRLLVL.

The chain combines TRBV28 with TRBJ1-5; tentatively, D is TRBD1 (5 bases). Trimming cost V 7 bases and J 3 bases, with 16 bases left between them. This CDR3 contains 15 residues. Germline V CDR1 and CDR2: MDHEN, SYDVKM. The CDR3 loop is CASKLDGGDNQPQHF. Here the CDR3 DNA reads TGTGCCAGCAAACTGGACGGGGGGGACAATCAGCCCCAGCATTTT.

The J gene is TRBJ2-5, the V gene TRBV7-2, with D uncertain. Germline V gene data show CDR1 as SGHTA and CDR2 as FQGNSA. This CDR3 has 15 amino acids. V lost 2 bases and J 5 bases, leaving 15 bases between the germline ends. In DNA form, the CDR3 reads TGTGCCAGCAGCTTAAGTACAGTCCCTTCGGAGACCCAGTACTTC. The encoded protein is CASSLSTVPSETQYF. The complete variable domain, with remaining parts taken from reference TRBV7-2 and TRBJ2-5, reads GAGVSQSPSNKVTEKGKDVELRCDPISGHTALYWYRQSLGQGLEFLIYFQGNSAPDKSGLPSDRFSAERTGGSVSTLTIQRTQQEDSAVYLCASSLSTVPSETQYFGPGTRLLVL.

This sequence joins TRBV27 and TRBJ1-2; no firm D call. CDR3 size: 14 residues. V was clipped by 1 base and J by 0 bases, with 6 bases between them. Germline lookup yields CDR1 MNHEY and CDR2 SMNVEV (reference sequence). CDR3 residues: CASSLLGSNYGYTF. DNA of the CDR3: TGTGCCAGCAGTTTATTGGGGTCTAACTATGGCTACACCTTC.

The rearrangement uses TRBV3-1 (or the pseudogene TRBV3-2) and TRBJ2-7; D gene unclear. V was shortened by 2 bases and J by 2 bases, with 13 bases between the two germline ends. CDR1 and CDR2 (germline): LGHDT, YNNKEL (reference sequence). The CDR3 contains 15 residues. CDR3 protein: CASSQRQLDTYEQYF. Here the CDR3 DNA reads TGTGCCAGCAGCCAACGGCAGTTGGATACCTACGAGCAGTACTTC.

The chain joins TRBV4-1 to TRBJ2-5, with D perhaps TRBD2 (7 bases). V lost 0 bases and J 5 bases, leaving 28 bases between the germline ends. CDR3 length: 20 amino acids. CDR1 MGHRA and CDR2 YSYEKL come from the germline V gene. CDR3 amino acids: CASSQELRPRHKGGQETQYF. The CDR3 region has the DNA TGCGCCAGCAGCCAAGAGTTACGTCCGCGACATAAGGGGGGGCAGGAGACCCAGTACTTC.

This chain links TRBV5-6 with TRBJ2-5; D is uncertain. Trimming removed 1 base from V and 11 bases from J, with 12 bases in between. Germline V gene sequence: CDR1 SGHDT, CDR2 YYEEEE. The CDR3 is made up of 12 amino acids. For the CDR3, the DNA is TGTGCCAGCAGCTTGAGGAGTAGCAATCAGTACTTC. Translation gives CASSLRSSNQYF.

This chain connects TRBV27 to TRBJ1-2; a weak D match, TRBD1 (5 bases). Germline CDR1 is MNHEY and CDR2 is SMNVEV (reference sequence). Trimming left V 2 bases short and J 8 bases short, with 12 bases between. The CDR3 covers 13 residues. The CDR3 loop reads CASSLQGRGGYTF. CDR3 DNA: TGTGCCAGCAGTTTACAGGGTCGGGGCGGCTACACCTTC.

This clone was counted once. The chain is built from TRBV7-2 and TRBJ2-3; TRBD2 agrees at 7 bases. Looked up from germline, CDR1 is SGHTA and CDR2 is FQGNSA. This CDR3 is 16 amino acids long. The CDR3 is CSVGTTYKHPPDTQYF. DNA for the CDR3: TGTTCGGTGGGGACTACCTACAAGCACCCTCCAGATACGCAGTATTTT.

This clone has only a few counts. The V call is TRBV6-6, the J call TRBJ2-7; tentative D call: TRBD1 (6 bases). The V gene lost 5 bases and the J gene lost 0 bases, with 11 bases spanning the gap. The CDR3 sequence is 14 residues long. Germline V gene data show CDR1 as MNHNY and CDR2 as SVGAGI (reference sequence). CDR3 coding DNA: TGTGCCAGCAGTGATCACAGGGACTCCTACGAGCAGTACTTC. Amino acids: CASSDHRDSYEQYF.

This chain links TRBV7-2 with TRBJ2-5; D is possibly TRBD1 or TRBD2 (5 bases each). This CDR3 has 14 amino acids. V was pared by 4 bases and J by 5 bases, with 14 bases between. Germline CDR1 reads SGHTA; CDR2 reads FQGNSA. CDR3 DNA sequence: TGTGCCAGCAGCTCGAAAGGGTGGGACGAGACCCAGTACTTC. The encoded protein is CASSSKGWDETQYF.

The chain has TRBV11-3 and TRBJ2-1, with D maybe TRBD1 (6 bases). The V gene lost 5 bases and the J gene lost 9 bases, with 14 bases spanning the gap. The CDR3 is 13 amino acids. CDR1 is SGHNT and CDR2 is YENEEA in the germline V gene. The CDR3 nucleotides are TGTGCCAGCAGCATTACAGGGTGGGTTGAGCAGTTCTTC. Protein: CASSITGWVEQFF.

This clone was seen a single time. This sequence joins TRBV18 and TRBJ1-4; possible D gene TRBD1, 5 bases. V was shortened by 8 bases and J by 1 base, with 29 bases between the two germline ends. Germline-derived CDR1 and CDR2 are KGHSH and LQKENI. The CDR3 has 20 residues. CDR3 residues: CASTSARAPDLSGTNEKLFF. The CDR3 nucleotides read TGTGCCAGCACCTCGGCCAGGGCCCCCGATCTTAGTGGAACTAATGAAAAACTGTTTTTT.

The chain links TRBV4-3 to TRBJ1-2; perhaps TRBD1 as D (5 bases). V lost 1 base and J 5 bases, leaving 11 bases between the germline ends. The CDR3 loop spans 14 amino acids. Germline V lookup: CDR1 LGHNA, CDR2 YSLEER. The CDR3 DNA sequence: TGCGCCAGCAGCCAAGCGAGGGACGGTTATGGCTACACCTTC. This sequence encodes CASSQARDGYGYTF.

V usage is TRBV11-1 and J usage is TRBJ1-4; TRBD1 matches 11 bases. The ends lost 3 bases at V and 11 bases at J; junction bases unmatched: 5. Germline CDR1 and CDR2: SGHAT and FQDESV (reference sequence). The CDR3 has 14 amino acids. CDR3 nucleotides: TGTGCCAGCAGCTTCCTCGGGACAGGGGGGAAACTGTTTTTT. Protein product: CASSFLGTGGKLFF. The entire variable domain, with the rest obtained from reference TRBV11-1 and TRBJ1-4, is as follows: EAEVAQSPRYKITEKSQAVAFWCDPISGHATLYWYRQILGQGPELLVQFQDESVVDDSQLPKDRFSAERLKGVDSTLKIQPAELGDSAMYLCASSFLGTGGKLFFGSGTQLSVL.

V is TRBV3-1 (or the pseudogene TRBV3-2) and J is TRBJ2-1, with D tentatively TRBD1 or TRBD2 (6 bases each). The CDR3 totals 14 residues. The V end lost 3 bases, the J end lost 9 bases, and 15 bases lay between the germline ends. Germline CDR1 and CDR2: LGHDT and YNNKEL (reference sequence). The CDR3 DNA sequence: TGTGCCAGCAGCCAGATCGGGGGCTGGGTTGAGCAGTTCTTC. This sequence encodes CASSQIGGWVEQFF.

This chain joins TRBV19 and TRBJ1-2; 7 positions agree with TRBD1. Germline V gene lookup returns CDR1 LNHDA and CDR2 SQIVND (reference sequence). The V and J ends lost 6 bases and 3 bases, in that order; junction bases with no gene match: 7. The CDR3 is 14 residues long. The CDR3 region has the DNA TGTGCCAGTAGAAAGGGACAGACCTACTATGGCTACACCTTC. Encoded protein: CASRKGQTYYGYTF.

CDR3 sequence: CAISERTGGTGELFF. The CDR3 DNA reads TGTGCCATCAGTGAAAGGACAGGGGGCACCGGGGAGCTGTTTTTT. The chain combines TRBV10-3 with TRBJ2-2; 10 bases match TRBD1. Germline assignment: CDR1 ENHRY and CDR2 SYGVKD. V lost 3 bases, J lost 4 bases, and 2 bases stayed unmatched. This CDR3 spans 15 amino acids.

The CDR3, as DNA: TGCGCCAGCAGCGTGGGGTGGAATGAGCAGTTCTTC. As protein: CASSVGWNEQFF. The V and J genes are TRBV5-1 and TRBJ2-1; D is undetermined. Trimming removed 4 bases at V and 7 bases at J, with 9 bases between. Germline V gene sequence: CDR1 SGHRS, CDR2 YFSETQ. The length of the CDR3 is 12 residues.

The chain joins TRBV30 to TRBJ2-2; 10 bases fit TRBD2. The CDR3 has 15 residues. Germline V gene data show CDR1 as GTSNPN and CDR2 as SVGIG (reference sequence). V lost 6 bases to trimming and J lost 7 bases; unmatched junction nucleotides: 11. The CDR3 sequence is CACRSGGAGNGELFF. The CDR3 DNA follows: TGTGCCTGCCGAAGCGGGGGGGCCGGAAACGGGGAGCTGTTTTTT.

This clone was picked up one time. The J gene is TRBJ2-1, the V gene TRBV29-1; D perhaps matches TRBD1 (6 bases). Deletions cut 4 bases from V and 3 bases from J, with 16 bases between. Germline V gene lookup returns CDR1 SQVTM and CDR2 ANQGSEA. The length of the CDR3 is 15 residues. The CDR3 DNA reads as TGCAGCGTTGTGTTCGGTGGGGGCGGCTACAATGAGCAGTTCTTC. Translating it yields CSVVFGGGGYNEQFF.

Only a few counts were recorded for this clone. J is TRBJ2-3 and V is TRBV19; 7 bases line up with TRBD1. From germline, CDR1 is LNHDA and CDR2 SQIVND (reference sequence). The length of the CDR3 is 16 residues. The junction had 8 bases not matched to a gene; V was cut back by 0 bases and J by 5 bases. CDR3 protein: CASSIDDRAFGDTQYF. The CDR3 DNA sequence: TGTGCCAGTAGTATAGATGACAGGGCTTTCGGAGATACGCAGTATTTT.

The genes are TRBV27 and TRBJ2-2, with D unclear. V was clipped by 5 bases and J by 4 bases, with 5 bases between them. This CDR3 has 12 residues. The germline gives CDR1 MNHEY, CDR2 SMNVEV (reference sequence). CDR3 sequence: CASSAFTGELFF. Written as DNA, the CDR3 is TGTGCCAGCAGTGCCTTCACCGGGGAGCTGTTTTTT.

The rearrangement joins TRBV7-9 to TRBJ2-1; 8 positions agree with TRBD2. This CDR3 is built from 15 residues. Per germline, CDR1 SEHNR and CDR2 FQNEAQ (reference sequence). With 4 bases clipped from V and 2 bases from J, the junction kept 4 bases outside the gene matches. The CDR3 nucleotides are TGTGCCAGCAGCTATAGGACTAGCCCCTACAATGAGCAGTTCTTC. It yields the protein CASSYRTSPYNEQFF.